These T cell receptor beta chains were read from a single sample in a study of blood T cell repertoires in COVID-19. Clones were read by immunoSEQ multiplex PCR, and TCRdb kept only the in-frame ones, dropping some. The table includes 60,000 to 75,000 clones, about nine tenths detected once. Sequenced: peripheral blood. These receptor sequences come from a human donor in a cohort sampled during active COVID-19. Each CDR3 is given with its conserved first and last residue. D genes are given only for firm matches. Where a row states a size, it is once, few, many or the class of an expanded clone; other rows omit it.

CDR3 protein: CASSTSGTGGGYTF; CDR3 DNA: TGTGCCAGCAGTACTTCCGGGACAGGGGGTGGCTACACCTTC; V gene: TRBV7-2; J gene: TRBJ1-2; clone size: .; D gene: TRBD1
CDR3 protein: CASSLRQGLDYGYTF; CDR3 DNA: TGTGCCAGCAGTTTACGACAGGGGTTGGACTATGGCTACACCTTC; V gene: TRBV27; J gene: TRBJ1-2; clone size: once; D gene: TRBD1
CDR3 protein: CAWGDLTASWGYTF; CDR3 DNA: TGTGCCTGGGGCGATTTGACAGCCTCTTGGGGCTACACCTTC; V gene: TRBV30; J gene: TRBJ1-2; clone size: .; D gene: .
CDR3 protein: CASSWSDRGPGQPQHF; CDR3 DNA: TGTGCCAGCAGTTGGTCGGACAGGGGGCCTGGTCAGCCCCAGCATTTT; V gene: TRBV6-2/TRBV6-3; J gene: TRBJ1-5; clone size: .; D gene: TRBD1
CDR3 protein: CASSYGTSGGNEQFF; CDR3 DNA: TGTGCCAGCAGTTACGGGACTAGCGGGGGGAATGAGCAGTTCTTC; V gene: TRBV6-2/TRBV6-3; J gene: TRBJ2-1; clone size: .; D gene: TRBD2
CDR3 protein: CASSLDRAQETQYF; CDR3 DNA: TGTGCCAGCAGCTTGGACAGGGCCCAAGAGACCCAGTACTTC; V gene: TRBV6-5; J gene: TRBJ2-5; clone size: .; D gene: TRBD1
CDR3 protein: CASSLERESYNEQFF; CDR3 DNA: TGTGCCAGCAGCTTAGAGCGGGAAAGTTACAATGAGCAGTTCTTC; V gene: TRBV11-2; J gene: TRBJ2-1; clone size: .; D gene: .
CDR3 protein: CAWNLLTGELFF; CDR3 DNA: TGTGCCTGGAATTTACTCACCGGGGAGCTGTTTTTT; V gene: TRBV30; J gene: TRBJ2-2; clone size: few; D gene: .
CDR3 protein: CASSNQMRVGGYTF; CDR3 DNA: TGTGCCAGCAGCAACCAAATGCGGGTAGGCGGCTACACCTTC; V gene: TRBV6-2/TRBV6-3; J gene: TRBJ1-2; clone size: .; D gene: .
CDR3 protein: CASRTPEAYEQYF; CDR3 DNA: TGTGCCAGCAGGACCCCGGAGGCCTACGAGCAGTACTTC; V gene: TRBV6-5; J gene: TRBJ2-7; clone size: .; D gene: .
CDR3 protein: CSVATQNYGYTF; CDR3 DNA: TGCAGCGTTGCAACACAGAACTATGGCTACACCTTC; V gene: TRBV29-1; J gene: TRBJ1-2; clone size: .; D gene: .
CDR3 protein: CASRGGWNEQFF; CDR3 DNA: TGTGCCAGCAGAGGGGGATGGAATGAGCAGTTCTTC; V gene: TRBV6-5; J gene: TRBJ2-1; clone size: .; D gene: .
CDR3 protein: CASSESVGDTEAFF; CDR3 DNA: TGCGCCAGCAGTGAGTCAGTAGGGGATACTGAAGCTTTCTTT; V gene: TRBV10-2; J gene: TRBJ1-1; clone size: .; D gene: .
CDR3 protein: CASSVQTARSYGEQYF; CDR3 DNA: TGTGCCAGCAGTGTCCAGACAGCCCGCAGTTATGGCGAGCAGTACTTC; V gene: TRBV28; J gene: TRBJ2-7; clone size: .; D gene: .
CDR3 protein: CASSQAARDTQYF; CDR3 DNA: TGTGCCAGCAGCCAAGCCGCTAGAGATACGCAGTATTTT; V gene: TRBV3-1/TRBV3-2; J gene: TRBJ2-3; clone size: .; D gene: .
CDR3 protein: CASSQDNGGAPQETQYF; CDR3 DNA: TGTGCCAGCAGCCAAGATAACGGCGGGGCCCCCCAAGAGACCCAGTACTTC; V gene: TRBV3-1/TRBV3-2; J gene: TRBJ2-5; clone size: .; D gene: .
CDR3 protein: CASSLVILSGGTDTQYF; CDR3 DNA: TGTGCCAGCAGCTTAGTTATCCTCAGCGGTGGCACAGATACGCAGTATTTT; V gene: TRBV7-2; J gene: TRBJ2-3; clone size: .; D gene: .